Listed below are T cell receptor beta chains from one sample, sequenced in a study of blood T cell repertoires in COVID-19. Clones were read by immunoSEQ multiplex PCR, and TCRdb kept only the in-frame ones, dropping some. The sample lists about 180,000 clones; 89% were seen once. Sequencing was carried out using PBMCs or T cells enriched from blood (not recorded which). These receptors all come from a woman in her 40s with acute COVID-19. The CDR3 runs from the conserved cysteine through the conserved F or W. D genes are given only for firm matches. Where a row states a size, it is once, few, many or the class of an expanded clone; other rows omit it.

V	D	J	length	size	CDR3	DNA
TRBV13	.	TRBJ2-7	14	.	CASSSKGISYEQYF	TGTGCCAGCAGCTCAAAGGGGATCTCCTACGAGCAGTACTTC
TRBV4-1	.	TRBJ1-5	17	few	CASSQETEVLSNQPQHF	TGCGCCAGCAGCCAAGAGACTGAGGTACTTAGCAATCAGCCCCAGCATTTT
TRBV4-3	.	TRBJ2-2	18	.	CASSQQYQGVPNTGELFF	TGCGCCAGCAGCCAACAATATCAGGGCGTCCCGAACACCGGGGAGCTGTTTTTT
TRBV28	TRBD1	TRBJ1-2	14	.	CASSSQGTYYGYTF	TGTGCCAGCAGTTCACAGGGGACCTACTATGGCTACACCTTC
TRBV6-1	TRBD1	TRBJ1-6	17	.	CASSEYGTGSYNSPLHF	TGTGCCAGCAGTGAATACGGGACAGGGAGTTATAATTCACCCCTCCACTTT
TRBV5-1	TRBD1	TRBJ2-1	15	.	CASSSQGTGTNEQFF	TGCGCCAGCAGCTCCCAGGGGACAGGGACCAATGAGCAGTTCTTC
TRBV28	.	TRBJ1-6	14	.	CATAGSSYNSPLHF	TGTGCCACAGCGGGGAGCTCCTATAATTCACCCCTCCACTTT
TRBV6-1	.	TRBJ1-5	17	.	CASSGGSGGRSNQPQHF	TGTGCCAGCAGTGGGGGGTCGGGGGGGCGCAGCAATCAGCCCCAGCATTTT
TRBV29-1	TRBD1	TRBJ1-5	12	.	CSVGQGQGPQHF	TGCAGCGTCGGACAGGGCCAAGGGCCCCAGCATTTT
TRBV11-2	.	TRBJ2-2	14	.	CASSLLQGTGELFF	TGTGCCAGCAGCTTACTTCAGGGCACCGGGGAGCTGTTTTTT
TRBV11-2	TRBD1	TRBJ2-1	15	.	CASSLETGGFSEQFF	TGTGCCAGCAGCTTAGAAACAGGGGGGTTCTCCGAGCAGTTCTTC